A selection of T cell receptor beta chains follows, all from one sample in a study of response to subunit inactivated influenza vaccine. From the RT-PCR reads, TCRdb called clonotypes with MiXCR, one entry per CDR3 protein. The repertoire holds 200,000 to 300,000 distinct CDR3 sequences, with 12% as singletons. This sample comprised non-naive T cells sorted from PBMCs, obtained 14 days before vaccination. Receptor source: a man aged 45 to 65 who received an inactivated influenza vaccine. Both conserved end residues are part of each CDR3. A D gene is named only where the DNA matches it firmly. A row's size may be missing; if present it is once, few, many or a size class.

J: TRBJ2-3; size: NA; V: TRBV3-1; D: TRBD2; CDR3: CASSLAGESTDTQYF; DNA: TGTGCCAGCAGCCTAGCGGGGGAAAGCACAGATACGCAGTATTTT
J: TRBJ2-1; size: many; V: TRBV5-1; D: TRBD2; CDR3: CASSVRTSGGPNEQFF; DNA: TGCGCCAGCAGCGTGAGGACTAGCGGGGGGCCCAATGAGCAGTTCTTC
J: TRBJ2-1; size: NA; V: TRBV7-2; D: NA; CDR3: CASSEGGVGHNEQFF; DNA: TGTGCCAGCAGCGAAGGAGGGGTAGGGCACAATGAGCAGTTCTTC
J: TRBJ2-7; size: few; V: TRBV11-2; D: TRBD2; CDR3: CASTKGGSGRAYEQYF; DNA: TGTGCCAGCACCAAAGGGGGTAGCGGGAGGGCCTACGAGCAGTACTTC
J: TRBJ2-1; size: few; V: TRBV6-1; D: TRBD2; CDR3: CASRGGLAGSYNEQFF; DNA: TGTGCCAGCAGGGGGGGACTAGCGGGGTCCTACAATGAGCAGTTCTTC
J: TRBJ2-5; size: few; V: TRBV7-9; D: TRBD1; CDR3: CASSLGGQQPTQYF; DNA: TGTGCCAGCAGCTTAGGGGGACAGCAGCCGACCCAGTACTTC
J: TRBJ2-5; size: NA; V: TRBV4-3; D: NA; CDR3: CASSQMLGSETQYF; DNA: TGCGCCAGCAGCCAAATGCTGGGTTCGGAGACCCAGTACTTC
J: TRBJ1-5; size: few; V: TRBV4-1; D: TRBD1; CDR3: CASSQGLDRGNQPQHF; DNA: TGCGCCAGCAGCCAAGGTCTGGACAGGGGGAATCAGCCCCAGCATTTT
J: TRBJ1-2; size: many; V: TRBV3-1; D: NA; CDR3: CASSQDGPNYGYTF; DNA: TGTGCCAGCAGCCAAGACGGGCCGAACTATGGCTACACCTTC
J: TRBJ1-2; size: NA; V: TRBV18; D: TRBD1; CDR3: CASRDRANYGYTF; DNA: TGTGCCAGTCGGGACAGAGCTAACTATGGCTACACCTTC
J: TRBJ2-7; size: few; V: TRBV10-3; D: TRBD1; CDR3: CAARMDRSIYEQYF; DNA: TGTGCCGCGCGAATGGACAGGAGTATCTACGAGCAGTACTTC
J: TRBJ2-7; size: NA; V: TRBV2; D: NA; CDR3: CATRQLGYEQYF; DNA: TGTGCCACCCGACAGCTGGGCTACGAGCAGTACTTC
J: TRBJ1-2; size: NA; V: TRBV6-2/TRBV6-3; D: TRBD1; CDR3: CASSQGTAGGYTF; DNA: TGTGCCAGCAGCCAAGGGACAGCCGGGGGCTACACCTTC
J: TRBJ1-1; size: NA; V: TRBV6-5; D: NA; CDR3: CASSYLSGAPEAFF; DNA: TGTGCCAGCAGTTACCTAAGCGGGGCCCCTGAAGCTTTCTTT
J: TRBJ2-2; size: few; V: TRBV7-6; D: NA; CDR3: CASSLDLLAAGELFF; DNA: TGTGCCAGCAGCTTAGATTTACTAGCAGCCGGGGAGCTGTTTTTT
J: TRBJ2-7; size: NA; V: TRBV20-1; D: NA; CDR3: CSARRVVWANYEQYF; DNA: TGCAGTGCTAGACGGGTGGTCTGGGCAAACTACGAGCAGTACTTC
J: TRBJ2-7; size: NA; V: TRBV6-1; D: NA; CDR3: CASSPDLVSPYEQYF; DNA: TGTGCCAGCAGTCCCGATTTGGTCAGTCCCTACGAGCAGTACTTC
J: TRBJ2-2; size: few; V: TRBV12-3/TRBV12-4; D: TRBD2; CDR3: CASSLAIQRGGRVPANTGELFF; DNA: TGTGCCAGCAGTTTAGCGATCCAACGCGGGGGGCGCGTCCCCGCGAACACCGGGGAGCTGTTTTTT
J: TRBJ2-7; size: few; V: TRBV7-8; D: NA; CDR3: CASSLGPHEQYF; DNA: TGTGCCAGCAGCTTAGGTCCGCACGAGCAGTACTTC
J: TRBJ2-5; size: few; V: TRBV7-9; D: NA; CDR3: CASSLGGFWEYQETQYF; DNA: TGTGCCAGCAGCTTGGGCGGCTTTTGGGAGTACCAAGAGACCCAGTACTTC
J: TRBJ1-1; size: many; V: TRBV12-3/TRBV12-4; D: NA; CDR3: CASRGQVNTEAFF; DNA: TGTGCCAGCAGGGGTCAGGTGAACACTGAAGCTTTCTTT
J: TRBJ2-1; size: many; V: TRBV15; D: NA; CDR3: CATSSSGDEQFF; DNA: TGTGCCACCAGCAGTTCAGGGGACGAGCAGTTCTTC
J: TRBJ1-2; size: many; V: TRBV6-1; D: TRBD1; CDR3: CASRAQGYYGYTF; DNA: TGTGCCAGCAGGGCACAGGGGTACTATGGCTACACCTTC
J: TRBJ2-3; size: NA; V: TRBV6-1; D: NA; CDR3: CASTNLKTGWGSTDTQYF; DNA: TGTGCCAGCACTAACCTTAAGACAGGCTGGGGGAGCACAGATACGCAGTATTTT
J: TRBJ2-7; size: few; V: TRBV11-1; D: NA; CDR3: CASSLGGGLLYEQYF; DNA: TGTGCCAGCAGCTTAGGTGGGGGACTTCTCTACGAGCAGTACTTC
J: TRBJ1-5; size: NA; V: TRBV7-2; D: NA; CDR3: CASSFGSDLSNQPQHF; DNA: TGTGCCAGCAGCTTTGGTTCGGACCTGAGCAATCAGCCCCAGCATTTT
J: TRBJ2-5; size: few; V: TRBV7-9; D: NA; CDR3: CASSSGGFAETQYF; DNA: TGTGCCAGCAGCTCCGGGGGCTTCGCGGAGACCCAGTACTTC
J: TRBJ2-1; size: many; V: TRBV4-2; D: TRBD2; CDR3: CASSLNSGTSGGNEQFF; DNA: TGTGCCAGCAGCCTAAACTCCGGGACTAGCGGGGGGAATGAGCAGTTCTTC
J: TRBJ2-5; size: NA; V: TRBV2; D: NA; CDR3: CAGTGSARGEETQYF; DNA: TGTGCCGGAACAGGGTCAGCGAGGGGTGAGGAGACCCAGTACTTC
J: TRBJ1-1; size: many; V: TRBV6-1; D: NA; CDR3: CASSEVMNTEAFF; DNA: TGTGCCAGCAGCGAAGTAATGAACACTGAAGCTTTCTTT
J: TRBJ2-7; size: few; V: TRBV4-1; D: NA; CDR3: CASSQAPGNYEQYF; DNA: TGCGCCAGCAGCCAAGCACCGGGGAATTACGAGCAGTACTTC
J: TRBJ1-5; size: many; V: TRBV5-1; D: TRBD1; CDR3: CASSLAGTGGLQPQHF; DNA: TGCGCCAGCAGCTTGGCCGGGACAGGGGGCCTCCAGCCCCAGCATTTT